This T cell receptor (beta chain) emerged from a study of cytotoxic CD8 clonotypes in ibrutinib-treated CLL. Background on the study: Of the patients, 11 were relapsed/refractory, approximately 15 treatment-naive and 17 to 18 IGHV unmutated. Broader study findings: Investigators sampled sustained-remission and progressing patients at differing times.

Profiled with immunoSEQ multiplex PCR; TCRdb holds only in-frame clones, not every one. The table has more than 8,500 clones, approximately 60% seen once; the top ten hold 18%. This clone showed up just a few times. Its target is not known. The CDR3 runs 16 residues. From germline, CDR1 is LNHDA and CDR2 SQIVND (reference sequence). V lost 3 bases, J lost 4 bases, and 16 bases lay in between. This chain connects TRBV19 to TRBJ1-5; D is unresolved. This TCR derives from a human donor with chronic lymphocytic leukemia. The sequences come from PBMCs, collected before ibrutinib treatment. The CDR3 bases are TGTGCCAGTAGTATGCGGGTCGCCTCCTTTAATCAGCCCCAGCATTTT. Translation gives CASSMRVASFNQPQHF.